One sample yielded the 2 T cell receptor beta chains listed below, sequenced in a study of multiple sclerosis patients with progressive multifocal leukoencephalopathy. Sequencing used immunoSEQ multiplex PCR; TCRdb keeps in-frame clones, though not all of them. The repertoire holds tens of thousands of clones, with roughly nine tenths as singletons. Indicated time point: more than 5 months of natalizumab therapy. This specimen consisted of PBMCs, obtained from a patient treated with natalizumab. These receptors were taken from a human donor with multiple sclerosis.

The chain joins TRBV2 to TRBJ2-7; TRBD1 agrees at 8 bases. This CDR3 is built from 13 residues. Germline V gene lookup returns CDR1 SNHLY and CDR2 FYNNEI. J lost 5 bases, V lost 6 bases, and 6 bases had no gene match. CDR3 protein: CASSRDRTNEQYF. DNA for the CDR3: TGTGCCAGCAGCCGGGACAGGACCAACGAGCAGTACTTC.

V and J are TRBV19 and TRBJ2-2; D is uncertain. The CDR3 spans 15 residues. Trimming cost V 3 bases and J 0 bases, with 8 bases left between them. Germline loops: CDR1 LNHDA, CDR2 SQIVND (reference sequence). CDR3 nucleotides: TGTGCCAGTAGTATTCGACTCTCGAACACCGGGGAGCTGTTTTTT. Residues: CASSIRLSNTGELFF.